The T cell receptor beta chain described here comes from a study of blood T cell repertoires in COVID-19. Study as a whole: Sources were T cells, B-cell-depleted T cells, or PBMCs; the material itself was cDNA or gDNA.

TCRdb keeps only in-frame clones here, not all; method: immunoSEQ multiplex PCR. The data contain some 320,000 clones, roughly 89% of them seen just once; the ten biggest clones take up around 10%. With 2 bases removed from V and 1 base from J, the gap between germline ends came to 8 bases. This CDR3 has 15 residues. Looked up from germline, CDR1 is MRHNA and CDR2 is SNTAGT. The clonotype originates from a woman aged 30 to 39 with COVID-19, enrolled during active disease. This chain uses TRBV6-4 with TRBJ2-2; the D gene is possibly TRBD2 (5 bases). Sequences were obtained from peripheral blood. The CDR3 region has the DNA TGTGCCAGCAGTGACAGGGCGGGGAACACCGGGGAGCTGTTTTTT. Translating it yields CASSDRAGNTGELFF.